Below, one TCR beta chain is given with its context. The length of the CDR3 is 16 residues. CDR1 and CDR2 (germline): MRHNA, SNTAGT. Trimming took off 0 bases at V and 6 bases at J, with 17 bases between the two ends. Profiling relied on immunoSEQ multiplex PCR, and the TCRdb table lists in-frame clones only, not all of them. This sample has some 330,000 clones, with about 90% found just once. The data originate from a study of blood T cell repertoires in COVID-19. What was sequenced was PBMCs or T cells enriched from blood (not recorded which). The sequence came from a man aged 35 to 55 in a cohort exposed to, infected with or recovered from COVID-19 (not recorded which). The chain combines TRBV6-4 with TRBJ1-1; D not resolved. The chain's CDR3 is CASSDSRWVSFPEAFF. The CDR3 nucleotides are TGTGCCAGCAGTGACTCGAGGTGGGTCAGTTTCCCTGAAGCTTTCTTT.